The entry below gives a single T cell receptor (beta chain) sequence along with its context. No antigen is known for it. This specimen belongs to a study of shared clonotypes between healthy human individuals. The CDR3 extends over 13 amino acids. Germline V gene data show CDR1 as MDHEN and CDR2 as SYDVKM. V gave up 7 bases and J gave up 0 bases, with 10 bases separating them. Points from the study as a whole: Naive CD4 clonotype sharing across several donors was roughly 5%.

Some clones are missing from TCRdb's copy, which holds only in-frame ones; the method was immunoSEQ multiplex PCR. The sample holds some 1 million clones; approximately 70% are singletons and the top ten take roughly 1.5%. This TCR was recovered from a man aged 18 to 35 in good health. Sequenced sample: memory CD4+ T cells sorted from blood. Described subset: CD45RA-negative fraction. The genes are TRBV28 and TRBJ2-7, with D perhaps TRBD2 (7 bases). As DNA, the CDR3 is TGTGCCAGCATAGGGGGGGCCTCCTACGAGCAGTACTTC. It is translated as CASIGGASYEQYF.